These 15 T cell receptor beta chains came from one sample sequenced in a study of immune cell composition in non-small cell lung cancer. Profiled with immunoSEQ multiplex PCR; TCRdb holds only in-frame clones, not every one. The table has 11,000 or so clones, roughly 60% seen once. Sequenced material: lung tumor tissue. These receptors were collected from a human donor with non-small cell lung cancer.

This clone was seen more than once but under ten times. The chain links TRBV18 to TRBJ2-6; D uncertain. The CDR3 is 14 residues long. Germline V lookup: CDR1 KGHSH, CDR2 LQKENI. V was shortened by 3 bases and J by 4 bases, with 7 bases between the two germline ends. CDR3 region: CASSPGSGANVLTF. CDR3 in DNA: TGTGCCAGCTCACCGGGCAGCGGGGCCAACGTCCTGACTTTC.

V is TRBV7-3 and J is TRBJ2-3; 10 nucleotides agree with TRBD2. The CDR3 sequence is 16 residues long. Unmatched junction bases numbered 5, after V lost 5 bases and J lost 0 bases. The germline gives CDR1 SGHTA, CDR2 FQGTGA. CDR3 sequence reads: CASSPGLAESTDTQYF. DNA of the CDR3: TGTGCCAGCAGCCCCGGACTAGCGGAAAGCACAGATACGCAGTATTTT.

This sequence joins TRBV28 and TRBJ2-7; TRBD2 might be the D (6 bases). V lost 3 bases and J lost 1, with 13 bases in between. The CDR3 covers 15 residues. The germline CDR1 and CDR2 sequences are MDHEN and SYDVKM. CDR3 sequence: CASSLPGVQSYEQYF. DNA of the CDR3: TGTGCCAGCAGTTTGCCGGGGGTCCAATCCTACGAGCAGTACTTC.

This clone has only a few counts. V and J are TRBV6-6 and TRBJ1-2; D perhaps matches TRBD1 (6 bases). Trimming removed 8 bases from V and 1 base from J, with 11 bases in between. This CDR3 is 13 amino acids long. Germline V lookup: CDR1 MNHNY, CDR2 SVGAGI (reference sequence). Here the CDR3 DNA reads TGTGCCAGCGCCCAGGACAGTAACTATGGCTACACCTTC. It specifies CASAQDSNYGYTF.

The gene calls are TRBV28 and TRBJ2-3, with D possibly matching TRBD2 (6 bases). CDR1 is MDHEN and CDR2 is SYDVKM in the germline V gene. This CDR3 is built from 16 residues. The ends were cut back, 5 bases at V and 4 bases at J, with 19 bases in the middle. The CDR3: CASSTPPSGVPDTQYF. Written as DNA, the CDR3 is TGTGCCAGCAGTACCCCACCCTCGGGAGTACCAGATACGCAGTATTTT.

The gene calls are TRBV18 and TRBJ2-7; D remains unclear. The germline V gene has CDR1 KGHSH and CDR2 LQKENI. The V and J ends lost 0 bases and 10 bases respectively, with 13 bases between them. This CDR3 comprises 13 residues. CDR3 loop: CASSPPSLLEQYF. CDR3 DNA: TGTGCCAGCTCACCACCTTCCCTATTAGAACAGTACTTC.

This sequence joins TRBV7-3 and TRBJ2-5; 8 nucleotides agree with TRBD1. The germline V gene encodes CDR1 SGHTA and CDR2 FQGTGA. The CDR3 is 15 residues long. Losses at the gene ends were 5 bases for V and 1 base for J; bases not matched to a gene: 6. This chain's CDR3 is CASSQLGTGQETQYF. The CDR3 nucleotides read TGTGCCAGCAGCCAGCTTGGGACAGGCCAAGAGACCCAGTACTTC.

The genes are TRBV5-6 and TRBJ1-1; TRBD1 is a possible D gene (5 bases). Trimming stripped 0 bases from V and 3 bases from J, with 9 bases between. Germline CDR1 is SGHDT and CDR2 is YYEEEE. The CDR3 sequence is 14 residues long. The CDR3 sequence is CASSLETGDTEAFF. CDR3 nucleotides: TGTGCCAGCAGCTTGGAAACAGGAGACACTGAAGCTTTCTTT.

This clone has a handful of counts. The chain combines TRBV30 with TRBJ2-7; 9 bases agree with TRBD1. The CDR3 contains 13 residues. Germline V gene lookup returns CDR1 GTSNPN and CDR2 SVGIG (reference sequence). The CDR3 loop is CAWSVDFRDREDV. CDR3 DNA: TGTGCCTGGAGTGTGGATTTCCGGGACAGGGAAGACGTC.

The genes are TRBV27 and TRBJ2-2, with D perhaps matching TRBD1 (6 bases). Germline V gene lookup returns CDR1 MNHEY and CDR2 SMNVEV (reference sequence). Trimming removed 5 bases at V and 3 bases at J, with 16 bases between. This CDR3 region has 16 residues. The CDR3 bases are TGTGCCAGCAGTGAGTTCCGGGACATCTACACCGGGGAGCTGTTTTTT. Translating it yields CASSEFRDIYTGELFF.

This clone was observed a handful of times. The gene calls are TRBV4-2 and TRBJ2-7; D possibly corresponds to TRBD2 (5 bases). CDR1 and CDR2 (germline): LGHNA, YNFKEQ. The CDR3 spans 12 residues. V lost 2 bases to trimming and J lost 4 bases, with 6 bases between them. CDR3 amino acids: CASSQPGYEQYF. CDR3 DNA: TGTGCCAGCAGCCAACCGGGGTACGAGCAGTACTTC.

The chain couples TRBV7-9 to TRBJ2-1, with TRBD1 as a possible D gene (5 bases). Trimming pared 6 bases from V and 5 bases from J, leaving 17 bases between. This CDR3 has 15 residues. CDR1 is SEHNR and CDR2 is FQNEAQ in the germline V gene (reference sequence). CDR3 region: CASSRTGTTNNEQFF. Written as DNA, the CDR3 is TGTGCCAGCAGTCGTACAGGCACCACAAACAATGAGCAGTTCTTC.

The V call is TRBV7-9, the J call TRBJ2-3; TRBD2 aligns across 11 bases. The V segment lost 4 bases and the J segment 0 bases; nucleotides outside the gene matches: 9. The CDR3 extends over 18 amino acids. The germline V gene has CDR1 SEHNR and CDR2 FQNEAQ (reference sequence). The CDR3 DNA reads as TGTGCCAGCAGCTCACGGGTGTCTAGCGGGAGGAGCACAGATACGCAGTATTTT. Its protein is CASSSRVSSGRSTDTQYF. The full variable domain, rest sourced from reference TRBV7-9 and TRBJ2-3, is DTGVSQNPRHKITKRGQNVTFRCDPISEHNRLYWYRQTLGQGPEFLTYFQNEAQLEKSRLLSDRFSAERPKGSFSTLEIQRTEQGDSAMYLCASSSRVSSGRSTDTQYFGPGTRLTVL.

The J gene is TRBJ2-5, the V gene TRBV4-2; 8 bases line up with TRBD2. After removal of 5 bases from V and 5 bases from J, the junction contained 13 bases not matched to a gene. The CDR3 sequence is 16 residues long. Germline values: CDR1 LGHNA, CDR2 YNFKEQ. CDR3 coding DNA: TGTGCCAGCAGCTCACCCGGGGGCGGGAGGTTGGAGACCCAGTACTTC. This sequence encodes CASSSPGGGRLETQYF.

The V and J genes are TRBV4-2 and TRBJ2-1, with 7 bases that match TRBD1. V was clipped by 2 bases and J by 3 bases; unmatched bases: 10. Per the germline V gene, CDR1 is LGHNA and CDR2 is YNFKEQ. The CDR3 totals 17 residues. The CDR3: CASSQLSETGSYNEQFF. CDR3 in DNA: TGTGCCAGCAGCCAACTTTCCGAGACAGGGAGCTACAATGAGCAGTTCTTC.